The 22 T cell receptor beta chains reported below all come from one sample, sequenced in a study of blood T cell repertoires in COVID-19. The data were produced by immunoSEQ multiplex PCR, yet TCRdb's version contains in-frame clones alone and is incomplete. The sample carries about 210,000 clones, 80% to 90% recorded once. Sequenced: PBMCs or T cells enriched from blood (not recorded which). The receptors were gathered from a man between 18 and 35 years old with acute COVID-19.

The rearrangement links TRBV10-1 to TRBJ1-5; D is ambiguous. The V end was cut by 0 bases, the J end by 5 bases, with 11 bases between. Per the germline V gene, CDR1 is WNHNN and CDR2 is SYGVQD (reference sequence). This CDR3 has 15 residues. CDR3 sequence (DNA): TGCGCCAGCAGTGAGTCGACGGAGATCGATCAGCCCCAGCATTTT. Translation gives CASSESTEIDQPQHF.

This chain uses TRBV25-1 with TRBJ2-1; 13 bases fit TRBD2. The CDR3 runs to 13 residues. CDR1 and CDR2 from the germline V gene are MGHDK and SYGVNS. Trimming at V came to 8 bases and at J to 7 bases, leaving 2 bases not matched to a gene. Here the CDR3 reads CASATSGRNEQFF. The CDR3 coding sequence is TGTGCCAGCGCGACTAGCGGGAGGAATGAGCAGTTCTTC.

CDR3 nucleotide sequence: TGTGCCAGCAGCCGAGACAGGGCCAACGAGCAGTACTTC. This sequence encodes CASSRDRANEQYF. This chain connects TRBV5-6 to TRBJ2-7; 7 nucleotides agree with TRBD1. Germline V gives CDR1 SGHDT, CDR2 YYEEEE. This CDR3 is built from 13 residues. V was pared by 4 bases and J by 5 bases, with 6 bases of the junction left unmatched.

The J gene is TRBJ2-2, the V gene TRBV28; weak D call: TRBD1 (5 bases). CDR1 and CDR2 (germline): MDHEN, SYDVKM. The length of the CDR3 is 13 residues. Trimming shortened V by 5 bases and J by 9 bases, and 13 bases separated the two germline ends. The CDR3 sequence is CASSPRLGRELFF. The CDR3 DNA sequence: TGTGCCAGCAGTCCTCGACTGGGGCGGGAGCTGTTTTTT.

The rearrangement links TRBV28 to TRBJ1-2, with 9 nucleotides matching TRBD1. The CDR3 sequence is 16 residues long. Germline CDR1 and CDR2: MDHEN and SYDVKM. V gave up 5 bases and J gave up 3 bases; unmatched junction bases: 10. CDR3 residues: CASSLPGGQGDYGYTF. DNA of the CDR3: TGTGCCAGCAGTCTCCCGGGGGGACAGGGTGACTATGGCTACACCTTC.

The table lists this clone with a count of one. The chain combines TRBV19 with TRBJ2-1; D unclear. The CDR3 loop spans 14 amino acids. The germline gives CDR1 LNHDA, CDR2 SQIVND (reference sequence). The V gene lost 1 base and the J gene lost 6 bases, with 10 bases spanning the gap. CDR3 in amino acids: CASSIGAYINEQFF. The DNA for the CDR3 is TGTGCCAGTAGTATAGGGGCGTATATCAATGAGCAGTTCTTC.

This chain joins TRBV6-5 and TRBJ1-2; TRBD1 matches 9 bases. This CDR3 contains 15 residues. The V gene's germline CDR1 is MNHEY and CDR2 SVGAGI. V trimming: 5 bases; J trimming: 4 bases; junction bases outside the gene matches: 8. Here the CDR3 reads CASSPGQGARYGYTF. The CDR3 DNA follows: TGTGCCAGCAGTCCGGGACAGGGCGCCCGCTATGGCTACACCTTC.

The chain joins TRBV11-3 to TRBJ2-7; 7 bases fit TRBD1. The CDR3 contains 14 residues. Germline V lookup: CDR1 SGHNT, CDR2 YENEEA. V was pared by 5 bases and J by 6 bases, with 10 bases of the junction left unmatched. CDR3: CASSPQTGYGEQYF. In DNA form, the CDR3 reads TGTGCCAGCAGCCCCCAGACAGGGTATGGCGAGCAGTACTTC.

This chain uses TRBV11-1 with TRBJ2-1, with 10 positions matching TRBD2. The junction had 0 bases not matched to a gene; V was cut back by 7 bases and J by 0 bases. CDR3 length equals 14 residues. CDR1 is SGHAT, CDR2 FQDESV, per germline (reference sequence). CDR3 sequence: CASTSGSSYNEQFF. For the CDR3, the DNA is TGTGCCAGCACTAGCGGGAGCTCCTACAATGAGCAGTTCTTC.

The gene calls are TRBV3-1 (or the pseudogene TRBV3-2) and TRBJ1-1; no definite D call. CDR3 size: 12 residues. Deletions cut 4 bases from V and 6 bases from J, with 9 bases between. CDR1 is LGHDT and CDR2 is YNNKEL in the germline V gene (reference sequence). CDR3 nucleotide sequence: TGTGCCAGCAGCCCAAGGAGGTCTGAAGCTTTCTTT. Encoded protein: CASSPRRSEAFF.

This clone appeared once. The chain combines TRBV2 with TRBJ2-5; 10 bases are a match to TRBD1. This CDR3 has 14 amino acids. Germline CDR1 and CDR2: SNHLY and FYNNEI. V shed 8 bases, J shed 5 bases, and the junction held 8 bases outside the gene matches. CDR3 nucleotide sequence: TGTGCCAGCGGCTGGGACAGGGGTTGGGAGACCCAGTACTTC. It encodes CASGWDRGWETQYF. Full variable domain (outside the CDR3, taken from reference TRBV2 and TRBJ2-5): EPEVTQTPSHQVTQMGQEVILRCVPISNHLYFYWYRQILGQKVEFLVSFYNNEISEKSEIFDDQFSVERPDGSNFTLKIRSTKLEDSAMYFCASGWDRGWETQYFGPGTRLLVL.

This chain connects TRBV11-2 to TRBJ2-3; unclear D gene. Germline CDR1 and CDR2: SGHAT and FQNNGV. The CDR3 loop spans 17 amino acids. V was pared by 0 bases and J by 2 bases, with 15 bases between. Here the CDR3 reads CASSLDGADPSTDTQYF. Here the CDR3 DNA reads TGTGCCAGCAGCTTAGATGGAGCCGACCCTTCCACAGATACGCAGTATTTT.

This sequence joins TRBV4-1 and TRBJ2-7, with TRBD2 as a possible D gene (6 bases). V dropped 0 bases and J dropped 3 bases, with 15 bases sitting between them. The CDR3 is made up of 16 amino acids. Germline values: CDR1 MGHRA, CDR2 YSYEKL. The CDR3, as DNA: TGCGCCAGCAGCCAAGAAGCGGGCAGCACCTTCTACGAGCAGTACTTC. Its translation is CASSQEAGSTFYEQYF.

The J gene is TRBJ2-7, the V gene TRBV2; TRBD1 agrees at 7 bases. The length of the CDR3 is 15 residues. Losses at the gene ends were 3 bases for V and 2 bases for J; bases not matched to a gene: 7. Germline V CDR1 and CDR2: SNHLY, FYNNEI. CDR3 region: CASSDRNRGTYEQYF. The CDR3, as DNA: TGTGCCAGCAGTGACCGCAACAGGGGAACCTACGAGCAGTACTTC.

The gene calls are TRBV7-2 and TRBJ2-5; tentatively, D is TRBD1 (6 bases). V lost 4 bases, J lost 1 base, and 10 bases lay in between. The CDR3 has 14 residues. CDR1 is SGHTA and CDR2 is FQGNSA in the germline V gene. The CDR3 reads CASSYQDSQETQYF. The CDR3 nucleotides are TGTGCCAGCAGCTACCAGGACAGCCAAGAGACCCAGTACTTC.

The chain links TRBV6-6 to TRBJ1-2; D may be TRBD1 (6 bases). The germline V gene encodes CDR1 MNHNY and CDR2 SVGAGI (reference sequence). Trimming took off 5 bases at V and 6 bases at J, with 19 bases between the two ends. This CDR3 comprises 15 residues. CDR3 nucleotide sequence: TGTGCCAGCAGTACCTTAGGGCGGACAGCCGATGGCTACACCTTC. Residues: CASSTLGRTADGYTF.

This CDR3 is CASSGRSGEGTEAFF. In DNA, the CDR3 is TGTGCCAGCAGCGGAAGGTCAGGGGAAGGCACTGAAGCTTTCTTT. This chain links TRBV2 with TRBJ1-1; D perhaps matches TRBD1 (6 bases). V was shortened by 6 bases and J by 4 bases, with 18 bases between the two germline ends. The CDR3 has 15 amino acids. Germline V gene data show CDR1 as SNHLY and CDR2 as FYNNEI.

The chain couples TRBV12-5 to TRBJ2-1; a possible D gene is TRBD2 (6 bases). CDR3 length: 20 amino acids. V was cut by 0 bases and J by 10 bases, with 31 bases left in between. Germline CDR1 reads LGHNT; CDR2 reads FRNRAP. The CDR3 DNA follows: TGTGCTAGTGGTTTGGTACTGTCGGGAGAGGGGTCGCGCTCTACAATAGAGCAGTTCTTC. Translation gives CASGLVLSGEGSRSTIEQFF.

This chain joins TRBV7-9 and TRBJ2-3; 7 positions match TRBD1. The CDR3 loop spans 15 amino acids. The trim removed 4 bases at V and 2 bases at J, leaving 6 bases unmatched. Germline loops: CDR1 SEHNR, CDR2 FQNEAQ (reference sequence). The CDR3 DNA sequence: TGTGCCAGCAGCTCCTACAGGGGCCCCACAGATACGCAGTATTTT. Amino acids: CASSSYRGPTDTQYF.

This rearrangement joins TRBV7-9 to TRBJ1-5; D is uncertain. Trimming removed 1 base at V and 0 bases at J, with 13 bases between. This CDR3 is built from 17 residues. Germline lookup yields CDR1 SEHNR and CDR2 FQNEAQ (reference sequence). DNA for the CDR3: TGTGCCAGCAGCTTAGTCGGAGGACCTTATAGCAATCAGCCCCAGCATTTT. It encodes CASSLVGGPYSNQPQHF.

V is TRBV29-1 and J is TRBJ1-2; D possibly corresponds to TRBD1 (6 bases). The V gene's germline CDR1 is SQVTM and CDR2 ANQGSEA. V was shortened by 3 bases and J by 4 bases, with 12 bases between the two germline ends. The CDR3 contains 13 residues. The CDR3 DNA reads TGCAGCGTTGATCAGGGGTTCGGCTATGGCTACACCTTC. Translated, it gives CSVDQGFGYGYTF. Combining the CDR3 with reference TRBV29-1 and TRBJ1-2 gives the whole variable domain SAVISQKPSRDICQRGTSLTIQCQVDSQVTMMFWYRQQPGQSLTLIATANQGSEATYESGFVIDKFPISRPNLTFSTLTVSNMSPEDSSIYLCSVDQGFGYGYTFGSGTRLTVV.

This sequence joins TRBV7-8 and TRBJ2-1; 7 bases align to TRBD1. Trimming removed 3 bases from V and 0 bases from J; junction bases left unmatched: 2. Germline V gene data show CDR1 as SGHVS and CDR2 as FQNEAQ. This CDR3 has 15 residues. DNA for the CDR3: TGTGCCAGCAGCTTCGACAGGGACTCCTACAATGAGCAGTTCTTC. It is translated as CASSFDRDSYNEQFF.